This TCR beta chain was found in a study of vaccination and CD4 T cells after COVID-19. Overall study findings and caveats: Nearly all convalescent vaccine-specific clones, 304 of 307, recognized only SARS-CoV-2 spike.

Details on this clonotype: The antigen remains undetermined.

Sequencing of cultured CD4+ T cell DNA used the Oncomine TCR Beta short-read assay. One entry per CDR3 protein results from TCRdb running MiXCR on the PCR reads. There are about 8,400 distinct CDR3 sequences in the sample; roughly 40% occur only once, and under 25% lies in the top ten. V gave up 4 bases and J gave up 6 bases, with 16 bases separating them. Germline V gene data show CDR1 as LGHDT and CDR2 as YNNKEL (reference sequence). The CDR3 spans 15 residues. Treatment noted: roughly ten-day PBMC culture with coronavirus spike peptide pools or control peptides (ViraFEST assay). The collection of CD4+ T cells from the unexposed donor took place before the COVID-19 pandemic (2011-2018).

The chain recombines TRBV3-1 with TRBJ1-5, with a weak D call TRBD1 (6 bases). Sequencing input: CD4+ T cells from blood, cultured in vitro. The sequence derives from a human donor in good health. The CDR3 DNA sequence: TGTGCCAGCAGCCCTAACTTCCAGGGGACTCAGCCCCAGCATTTT. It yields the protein CASSPNFQGTQPQHF.